This TCR beta chain derives from a study of PD-1 blockade in classical Hodgkin lymphoma. Concerning this clone: Antigen unknown.

The germline V gene encodes CDR1 MNHEY and CDR2 SMNVEV (reference sequence). This CDR3 has 14 amino acids. The V and J ends lost 5 bases and 6 bases respectively, with 14 bases between them. The method was immunoSEQ multiplex PCR; TCRdb's version includes in-frame clones alone and lacks a portion of them. This table has roughly 61,000 clones, 80% to 90% appearing once. The study's findings and limits: By C4D1 there was a significant rise in CD4+ TCR diversity but not in CD8+ TCR diversity. Baseline TCR diversity was reportedly lower in newly diagnosed patients than healthy donors.

Every patient had relapsed following autologous stem cell transplantation, and cohorts differed in brentuximab vedotin exposure. The material was peripheral blood mononuclear cells (PBMCs), obtained at baseline. The rearrangement uses TRBV27 and TRBJ2-4; perhaps TRBD1 as D (6 bases). The source is a human donor with classical Hodgkin lymphoma. The CDR3: CASSRQVLGNIQYF. The CDR3 nucleotides read TGTGCCAGCAGTCGACAGGTCCTCGGAAACATTCAGTACTTC.